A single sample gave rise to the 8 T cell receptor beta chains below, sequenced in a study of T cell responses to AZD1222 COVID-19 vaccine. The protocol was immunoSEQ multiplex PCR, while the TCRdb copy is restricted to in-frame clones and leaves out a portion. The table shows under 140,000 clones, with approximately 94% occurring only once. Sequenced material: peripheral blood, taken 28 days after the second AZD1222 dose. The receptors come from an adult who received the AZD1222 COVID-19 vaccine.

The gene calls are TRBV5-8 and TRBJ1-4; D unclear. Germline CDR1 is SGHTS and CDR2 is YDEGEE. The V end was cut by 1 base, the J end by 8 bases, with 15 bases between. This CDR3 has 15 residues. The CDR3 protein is CASSLYSAEWEKLFF. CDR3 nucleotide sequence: TGTGCCAGCAGCTTGTATAGTGCAGAGTGGGAAAAACTGTTTTTT.

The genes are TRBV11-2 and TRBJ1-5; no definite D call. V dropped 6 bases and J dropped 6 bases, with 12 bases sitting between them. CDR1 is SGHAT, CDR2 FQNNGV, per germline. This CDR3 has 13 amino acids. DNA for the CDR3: TGTGCCAGCAGGGAGGATGATGGTCAGCCCCAGCATTTT. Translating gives CASREDDGQPQHF.

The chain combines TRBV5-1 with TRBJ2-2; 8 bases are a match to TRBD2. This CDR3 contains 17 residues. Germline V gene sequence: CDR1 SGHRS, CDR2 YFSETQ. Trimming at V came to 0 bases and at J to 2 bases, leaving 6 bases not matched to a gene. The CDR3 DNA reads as TGCGCCAGCAGCTTGGGGCTAGCGGGTCAAAACACCGGGGAGCTGTTTTTT. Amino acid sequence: CASSLGLAGQNTGELFF.

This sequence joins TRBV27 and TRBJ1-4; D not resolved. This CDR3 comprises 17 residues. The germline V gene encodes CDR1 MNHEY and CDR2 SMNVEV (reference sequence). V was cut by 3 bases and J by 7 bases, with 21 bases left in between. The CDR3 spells CASSFGGVRPVPEKLFF. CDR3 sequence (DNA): TGTGCCAGCAGTTTTGGTGGTGTACGGCCCGTGCCTGAAAAACTGTTTTTT. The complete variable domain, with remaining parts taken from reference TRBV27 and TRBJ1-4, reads EAQVTQNPRYLITVTGKKLTVTCSQNMNHEYMSWYRQDPGLGLRQIYYSMNVEVTDKGDVPEGYKVSRKEKRNFPLILESPSPNQTSLYFCASSFGGVRPVPEKLFFGSGTQLSVL.

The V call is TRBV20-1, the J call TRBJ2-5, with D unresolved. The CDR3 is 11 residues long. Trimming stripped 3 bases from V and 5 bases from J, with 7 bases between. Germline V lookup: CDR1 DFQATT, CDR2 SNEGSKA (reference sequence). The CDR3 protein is CSARQVETQYF. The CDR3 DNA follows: TGCAGTGCTAGGCAAGTGGAGACCCAGTACTTC.

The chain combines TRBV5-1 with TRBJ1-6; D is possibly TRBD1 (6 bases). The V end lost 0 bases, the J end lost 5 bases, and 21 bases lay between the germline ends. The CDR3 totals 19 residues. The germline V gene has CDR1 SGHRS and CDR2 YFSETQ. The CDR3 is CASSLDPRGNIKHNSPLHF. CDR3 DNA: TGCGCCAGCAGCTTGGACCCCAGGGGCAACATCAAACATAATTCACCCCTCCACTTT.

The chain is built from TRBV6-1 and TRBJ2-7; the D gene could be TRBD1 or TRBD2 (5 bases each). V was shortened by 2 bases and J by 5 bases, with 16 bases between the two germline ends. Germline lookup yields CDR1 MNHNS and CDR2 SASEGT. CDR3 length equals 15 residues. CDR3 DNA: TGTGCCAGCAGTGAATGGGGCAGGGAGTCCCACGAGCAGTACTTC. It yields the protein CASSEWGRESHEQYF.

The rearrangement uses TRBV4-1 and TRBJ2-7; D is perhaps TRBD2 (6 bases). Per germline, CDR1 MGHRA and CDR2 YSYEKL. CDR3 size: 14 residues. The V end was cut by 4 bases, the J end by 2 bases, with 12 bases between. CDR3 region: CASSPHSGPYEQYF. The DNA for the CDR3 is TGCGCCAGCAGCCCACATAGCGGTCCCTACGAGCAGTACTTC.